The sequence of this TCR beta chain was determined in a study of identical twins. Study observations and caveats: Insertions were fewer in abundant cord blood beta clonotypes, whereas memory repertoires showed none of this pattern.

This clonotype was counted a few times. Its antigen is not identified. Trimming took 2 bases from V and 3 from J; bases not matched to a gene: 7. The CDR3 runs to 16 residues. Germline V CDR1 and CDR2: SGHRS, YFSETQ. The cDNA had a unique molecular identifier and a template-switch universal primer site. One entry per CDR3 protein results from TCRdb running MiXCR on the 5' RACE reads. The table lists about 900,000 distinct CDR3 sequences, 9% to 15% of them singletons. The same data also contributed to another study, on yellow fever vaccine responses in identical twins.

The sequencing input was PBMCs. The source is a young woman in good health. This chain joins TRBV5-1 and TRBJ2-2; 7 bases are shared with TRBD1. CDR3 sequence reads: CASSLMRQGDTGELFF. The DNA of the CDR3 is TGCGCCAGCAGCTTAATGAGACAGGGAGACACCGGGGAGCTGTTTTTT.